This T cell receptor (beta chain) was identified during a study of blood T cells in healthy people across ages. A remark on this clonotype: Its antigen remains unidentified.

Healthy individuals of Caucasian origin from Russia, aged 6 to 90, served as donors. The authors ran a second PCR of roughly 6 to 11 cycles using a sample-barcoded 5' primer and a J-beta primer mix. Every cDNA was tagged by a template-switch adaptor with 12 random nucleotides. Each CDR3 protein gets one entry after TCRdb re-called the 5' RACE reads with MiXCR. Of 1.8 million or so distinct CDR3 sequences detected, about 39% appear once; the ten largest clones hold more than 20%. Whole-study results and caveats: Any changes in expanded clonotypes were possibly confounded, as donor CMV status remained unknown. Total diversity from one million sequenced T cells was likely underestimated.

The CDR3 runs to 17 residues. In germline, CDR1 is DFQATT, CDR2 SNEGSKA (reference sequence). The junction had 11 bases not matched to a gene; V was cut back by 1 base and J by 1 base. The J gene is TRBJ1-1, the V gene TRBV20-1; 8 nucleotides align to TRBD1. The TCR originated in a human donor in good health. Sequencing was performed on blood. CDR3 nucleotide sequence: TGCAGTGCTAGAGGACCTCGGGCAGGGGGCCGGAACACTGAAGCTTTCTTT. This encodes CSARGPRAGGRNTEAFF.